This T cell receptor beta chain appears in the sequencing data of a study of radiation and T cells in renal cell carcinoma. Per germline, CDR1 MNHEY and CDR2 SVGAGI. This CDR3 has 14 residues. V lost 6 bases and J 1 base, leaving 10 bases between the germline ends. Overall study findings and caveats: Dominant CDR3 motifs were more common in irradiated tumors than controls.

Treatment meaning: treatment-naive control, cytoreductive nephrectomy. The tumor was a clear cell renal cell carcinoma. Sequenced control tumors were from about a dozen males and a few females, median age roughly 60. This clone was seen a single time. Its specificity is unknown. The table came from immunoSEQ multiplex PCR; TCRdb's copy has only in-frame clones and leaves some out. The data show some 10,000 clones, around 50% seen once. The chain couples TRBV6-5 to TRBJ2-1; D is uncertain. This sample comprised tumor tissue, obtained from a patient whose treatment was nephrectomy without radiotherapy. This receptor was taken from a man aged 35 to 55 with renal cell carcinoma. Here the CDR3 reads CASRGRSSYNEQFF. The CDR3 DNA sequence: TGTGCCAGCAGGGGCCGATCGTCCTACAATGAGCAGTTCTTC.